One T cell receptor (beta chain) is described in this entry. Its specificity is unknown. Some clones are missing from TCRdb's copy, which holds only in-frame ones; the method was immunoSEQ multiplex PCR. This table has 20,000 to 30,000 clones, around 93% appearing once. This CDR3 has 13 amino acids. The V segment lost 3 bases and the J segment 7 bases; nucleotides outside the gene matches: 0. The germline V gene has CDR1 SGHRS and CDR2 YFSETQ. Time point noted: approximately 11 months of natalizumab therapy. T1 marks 6 months and T2 marks 12 months of natalizumab therapy. The sample belongs to a study of multiple sclerosis patients with progressive multifocal leukoencephalopathy. Points from the study as a whole: At PML onset, no shared TRBV or TRBJ gene usage was seen. Clones expanded at PML were already present before and during natalizumab. The findings' link to JC virus versus immunocompromise remained uncertain.

Here the sequenced sample was PBMCs, taken from a patient treated with natalizumab. The V and J genes are TRBV5-1 and TRBJ2-1; 11 nucleotides match TRBD2. This receptor was taken from a man aged 25-45 years with multiple sclerosis. The CDR3 DNA sequence: TGCGCCAGCAGCTCTAGCGGGAGGAATGAGCAGTTCTTC. It is translated as CASSSSGRNEQFF. The full variable domain, completed using reference TRBV5-1 and TRBJ2-1, is KAGVTQTPRYLIKTRGQQVTLSCSPISGHRSVSWYQQTPGQGLQFLFEYFSETQRNKGNFPGRFSGRQFSNSRSEMNVSTLELGDSALYLCASSSSGRNEQFFGPGTRLTVL.